This T cell receptor (beta chain) was identified during a study of human CD8 memory T cell subsets. Notes on the study in general: This study sequenced T cell receptor beta chains only.

Of note for this clonotype: Its antigen is still unknown.

Production of TCR beta libraries used UMI-labeled 5' RACE as the method. Per the study methods: Per TCR beta library, functional CDR3 beta clonotypes numbered about 2,700 to 20,000. Reanalyzing the 5' RACE reads, TCRdb keeps one entry per CDR3 protein, without DNA. TCRdb's processing, not the study's, gives the V and J calls here. The table gives about 9,300 distinct CDR3 sequences; the top ten clones make up 22% of it. It was negative magnetic separation that enriched the total CD8+ T cells. The authors obtained RNA from duplicate vials, each holding around 160,000 sorted CD8+ T cells, for every subset. The sample taken for sequencing was CD8+ T cells from PBMCs. The TCR sequence derives from a human donor in good health.

The CDR3 loop is CATSRDLKGQASMNTEAFF. The rearrangement links TRBV15 to TRBJ1-1; TCRdb gives TRBD1 as the D gene, but with no DNA this cannot be confirmed. CDR1 and CDR2 (germline): LNHNV, YYDKDF (reference sequence). The CDR3 is 19 residues long.